This T cell receptor (beta chain) was captured in a study of blood T cell repertoires in COVID-19. Assay used: immunoSEQ multiplex PCR; TCRdb lists only in-frame clones, some missing. The table includes approximately 200,000 clones, approximately 90% detected once. The CDR3 totals 15 residues. Germline CDR1 is SGHRS and CDR2 is YFSETQ. The ends were cut back, 0 bases at V and 7 bases at J, with 14 bases in the middle. This receptor was identified in a man aged 30-40 years who had recovered from COVID-19. The sequenced material came from PBMCs or T cells enriched from blood (not recorded which). V is TRBV5-1 and J is TRBJ2-1; D might be TRBD2 (6 bases). The CDR3 nucleotides read TGCGCCAGCAGCTTGGACGTCGGGAGTCAGAATGAGCAGTTCTTC. Translation gives CASSLDVGSQNEQFF.